The sequence of this T cell receptor (beta chain) was determined in a study of shared clonotypes between healthy human individuals. Overall study findings and caveats: An expected dependence of interdonor clonotype sharing on sequencing depth was noted. Richness estimates generally favored naive over memory subsets. Rarefaction showed that sequencing of sorted subsets was incomplete (despite large depth).

Libraries were prepared by immunoSEQ multiplex PCR; TCRdb keeps only in-frame clonotypes and omits some of them. The table includes roughly 2.1 million clones, about 93% detected once. Comment on this clone: Antigen unknown.

Per germline, CDR1 MDHEN and CDR2 SYDVKM. J gave up 4 bases and V 8 bases, and 7 bases lay outside the gene matches. CDR3 size: 14 residues. CD8 cells classed as naive were CD45RO-negative and positively selected for CCR7, excluding terminally differentiated effector memory CD45RA+ cells. The donors, all of them Caucasian adults, lived in Nashville, Tennessee. The V gene is TRBV28, the J gene TRBJ1-3, with 8 bases lining up with TRBD1. The sequence derives from a young man in good health. Some clones in this sample may be carry-over from other donors' samples. The sample consisted of naive CD8+ T cells from PBMCs. This CDR3 reads CASRTDRGGNTIYF. In DNA form, the CDR3 reads TGTGCCAGCCGAACCGACAGGGGCGGAAACACCATATATTTT.